The present TCR beta chain was sequenced within a study of shared clonotypes between healthy human individuals. Assay: immunoSEQ multiplex PCR; the TCRdb copy retains only in-frame clones and omits some. Of approximately 2.3 million clones in the sample, just over 90% are singletons; the top ten hold about 0.39%. This clone has only one observation. Its antigen is undetermined. Notes on the study in general: Against clonotypes common to all four donors, non-shared ones had lower generation probabilities. Four donors shared approximately 5% of their naive CD4 clonotypes. Blood alone was sampled, and tissue repertoires likely differ.

The CDR3 is made up of 14 amino acids. Trimming left V 6 bases short and J 4 bases short, with 15 bases between. From germline, CDR1 is SGHVS and CDR2 FNYEAQ. The specimen sequenced was naive CD4+ T cells from PBMCs. Indicated subset: CD45RA+ positively selected. The gene calls are TRBV7-6 and TRBJ1-1; D possibly corresponds to TRBD1 (5 bases). This clonotype was obtained from a man between 18 and 29 years old in good health. Some clones in this sample may be carry-over from other donors' samples. The CDR3 DNA reads TGTGCCAGCAGTCCCGCGGGGGGGACCACTGAAGCTTTCTTT. Translation gives CASSPAGGTTEAFF.